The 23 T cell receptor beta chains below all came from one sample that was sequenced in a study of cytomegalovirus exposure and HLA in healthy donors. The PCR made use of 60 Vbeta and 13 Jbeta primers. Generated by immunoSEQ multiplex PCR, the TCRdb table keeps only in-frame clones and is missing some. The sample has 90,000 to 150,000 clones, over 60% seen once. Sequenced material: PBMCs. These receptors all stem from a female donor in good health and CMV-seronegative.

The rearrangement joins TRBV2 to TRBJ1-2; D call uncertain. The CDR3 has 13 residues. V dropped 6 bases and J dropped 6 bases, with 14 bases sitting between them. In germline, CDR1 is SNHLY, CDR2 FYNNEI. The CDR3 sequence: CASRTGEGNGYTF. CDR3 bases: TGTGCCAGCAGAACCGGGGAAGGGAATGGCTACACCTTC.

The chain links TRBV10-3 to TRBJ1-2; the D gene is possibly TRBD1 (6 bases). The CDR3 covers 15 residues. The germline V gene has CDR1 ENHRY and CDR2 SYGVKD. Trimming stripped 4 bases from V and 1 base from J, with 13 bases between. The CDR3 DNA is TGTGCCATCAGTGGGCCCCCAGGGGATAACTATGGCTACACCTTC. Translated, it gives CAISGPPGDNYGYTF.

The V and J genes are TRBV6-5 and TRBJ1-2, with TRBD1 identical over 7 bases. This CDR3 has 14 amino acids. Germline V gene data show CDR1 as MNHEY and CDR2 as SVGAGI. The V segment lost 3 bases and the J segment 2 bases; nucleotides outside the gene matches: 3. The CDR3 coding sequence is TGTGCCAGCAGTTATGGGGACAGCAACTATGGCTACACCTTC. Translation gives CASSYGDSNYGYTF.

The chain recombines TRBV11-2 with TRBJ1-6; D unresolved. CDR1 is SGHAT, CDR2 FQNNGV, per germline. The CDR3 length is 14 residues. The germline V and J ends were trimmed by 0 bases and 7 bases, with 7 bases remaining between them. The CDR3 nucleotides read TGTGCCAGCAGCTTAGATCTAAGAAATTCACCCCTCCACTTT. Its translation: CASSLDLRNSPLHF.

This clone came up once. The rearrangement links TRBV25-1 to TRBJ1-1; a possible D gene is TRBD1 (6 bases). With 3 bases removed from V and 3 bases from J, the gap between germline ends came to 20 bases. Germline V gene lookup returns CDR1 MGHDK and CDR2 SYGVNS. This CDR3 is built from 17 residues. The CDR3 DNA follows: TGTGCCAGCAGTGACAGGGCTCTAGGGCAGGGGTACACTGAAGCTTTCTTT. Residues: CASSDRALGQGYTEAFF.

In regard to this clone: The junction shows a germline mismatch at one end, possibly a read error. CDR3 in DNA: TGTGCCAGCAGGGAAGCCGGGACAGGCCGGGGGACCATATATTTT. Its protein is CASREAGTGRGTIYF. J is TRBJ1-3 and V is TRBV6-1, with 8 positions matching TRBD1. There are 15 residues in the CDR3. Germline V CDR1 and CDR2: MNHNS, SASEGT.

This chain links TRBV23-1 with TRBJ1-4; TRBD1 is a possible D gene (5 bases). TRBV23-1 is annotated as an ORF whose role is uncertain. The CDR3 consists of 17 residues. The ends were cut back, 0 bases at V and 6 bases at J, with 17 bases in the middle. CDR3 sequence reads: CASSQSVRPGGYEKLFF. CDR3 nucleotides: TGCGCCAGCAGTCAATCGGTAAGACCCGGGGGGTATGAAAAACTGTTTTTT.

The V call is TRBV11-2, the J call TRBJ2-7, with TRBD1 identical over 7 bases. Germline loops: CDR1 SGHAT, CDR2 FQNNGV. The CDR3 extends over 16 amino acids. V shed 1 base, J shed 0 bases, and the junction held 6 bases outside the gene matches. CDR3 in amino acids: CASSLVSGGPSYEQYF. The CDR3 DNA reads TGTGCCAGCAGCTTAGTCTCAGGGGGACCCTCCTACGAGCAGTACTTC.

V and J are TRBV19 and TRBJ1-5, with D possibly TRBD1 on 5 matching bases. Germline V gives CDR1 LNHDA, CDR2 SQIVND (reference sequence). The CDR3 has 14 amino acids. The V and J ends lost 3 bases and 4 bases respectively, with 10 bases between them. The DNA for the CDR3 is TGTGCCAGTAGTATTAGGCAGGGTAATCAGCCCCAGCATTTT. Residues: CASSIRQGNQPQHF.

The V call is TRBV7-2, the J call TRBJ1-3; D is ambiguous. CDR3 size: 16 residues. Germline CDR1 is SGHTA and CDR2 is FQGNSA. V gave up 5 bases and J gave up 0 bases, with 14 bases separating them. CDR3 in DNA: TGTGCCAGCAGCACAGACACAGTACTCTCTGGAAACACCATATATTTT. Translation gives CASSTDTVLSGNTIYF.

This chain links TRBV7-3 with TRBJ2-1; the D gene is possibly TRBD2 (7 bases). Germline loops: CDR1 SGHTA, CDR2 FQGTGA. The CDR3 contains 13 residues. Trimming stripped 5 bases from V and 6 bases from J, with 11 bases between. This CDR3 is CASSGGGTNEQFF. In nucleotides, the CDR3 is TGTGCCAGCAGCGGGGGGGGCACCAATGAGCAGTTCTTC. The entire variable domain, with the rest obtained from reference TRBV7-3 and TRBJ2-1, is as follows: GAGVSQTPSNKVTEKGKYVELRCDPISGHTALYWYRQSLGQGPEFLIYFQGTGAADDSGLPNDRFFAVRPEGSVSTLKIQRTERGDSAVYLCASSGGGTNEQFFGPGTRLTVL.

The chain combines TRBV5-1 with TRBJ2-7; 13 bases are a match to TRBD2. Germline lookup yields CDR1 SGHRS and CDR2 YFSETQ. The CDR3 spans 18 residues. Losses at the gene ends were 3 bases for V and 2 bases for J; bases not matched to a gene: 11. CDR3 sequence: CASSSHEIGLAGAYEQYF. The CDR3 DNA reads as TGCGCCAGCAGCTCGCATGAAATTGGACTAGCGGGGGCCTACGAGCAGTACTTC.

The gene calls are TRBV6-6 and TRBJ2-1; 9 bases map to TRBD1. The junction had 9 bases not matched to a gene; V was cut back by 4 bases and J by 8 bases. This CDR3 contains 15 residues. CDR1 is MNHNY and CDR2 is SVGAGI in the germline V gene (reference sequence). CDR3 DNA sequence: TGTGCCAGCAGTTCGCCGGGACAGGGTAGGGATGAGCAGTTCTTC. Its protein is CASSSPGQGRDEQFF.

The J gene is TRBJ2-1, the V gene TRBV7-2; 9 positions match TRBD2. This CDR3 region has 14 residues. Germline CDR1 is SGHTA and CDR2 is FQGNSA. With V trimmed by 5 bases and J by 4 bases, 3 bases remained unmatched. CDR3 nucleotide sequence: TGTGCCAGCAGCCGCGGGGGGGGATACAATGAGCAGTTCTTC. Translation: CASSRGGGYNEQFF. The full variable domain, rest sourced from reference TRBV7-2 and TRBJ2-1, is GAGVSQSPSNKVTEKGKDVELRCDPISGHTALYWYRQSLGQGLEFLIYFQGNSAPDKSGLPSDRFSAERTGGSVSTLTIQRTQQEDSAVYLCASSRGGGYNEQFFGPGTRLTVL.

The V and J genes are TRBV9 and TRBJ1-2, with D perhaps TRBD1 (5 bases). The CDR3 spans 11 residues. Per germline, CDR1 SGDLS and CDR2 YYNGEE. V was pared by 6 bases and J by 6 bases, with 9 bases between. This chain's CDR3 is CASTAGHGYTF. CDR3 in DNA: TGTGCCAGCACGGCGGGACATGGCTACACCTTC. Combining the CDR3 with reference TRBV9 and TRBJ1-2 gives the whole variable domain DSGVTQTPKHLITATGQRVTLRCSPRSGDLSVYWYQQSLDQGLQFLIQYYNGEERAKGNILERFSAQQFPDLHSELNLSSLELGDSALYFCASTAGHGYTFGSGTRLTVV.

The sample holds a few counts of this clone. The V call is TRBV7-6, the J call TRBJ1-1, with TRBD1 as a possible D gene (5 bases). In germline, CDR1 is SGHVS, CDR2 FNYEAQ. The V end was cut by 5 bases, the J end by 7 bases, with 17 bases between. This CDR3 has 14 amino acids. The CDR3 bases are TGTGCCAGCAGCCCTAGACTGTGGGGGGTTGAAGCTTTCTTT. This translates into CASSPRLWGVEAFF.

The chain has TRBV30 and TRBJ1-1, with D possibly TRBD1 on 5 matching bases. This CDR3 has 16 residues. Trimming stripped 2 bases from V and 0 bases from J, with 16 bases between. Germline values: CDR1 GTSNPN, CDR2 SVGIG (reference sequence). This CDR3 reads CAWSSWGSDMNTEAFF. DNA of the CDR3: TGTGCCTGGAGTTCCTGGGGCTCGGATATGAACACTGAAGCTTTCTTT.

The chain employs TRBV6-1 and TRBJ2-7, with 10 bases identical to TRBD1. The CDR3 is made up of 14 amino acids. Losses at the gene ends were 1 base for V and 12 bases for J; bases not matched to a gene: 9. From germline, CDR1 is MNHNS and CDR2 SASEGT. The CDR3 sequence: CASSEDGAGDRGYF. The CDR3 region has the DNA TGTGCCAGCAGTGAAGATGGGGCGGGGGACAGGGGGTACTTC.

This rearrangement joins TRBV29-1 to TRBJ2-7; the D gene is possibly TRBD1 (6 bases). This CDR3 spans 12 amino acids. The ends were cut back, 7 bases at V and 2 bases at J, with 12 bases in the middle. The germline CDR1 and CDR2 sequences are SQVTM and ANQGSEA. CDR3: CSGTQGPYEQYF. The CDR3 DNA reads TGCAGCGGGACCCAGGGGCCCTACGAGCAGTACTTC.

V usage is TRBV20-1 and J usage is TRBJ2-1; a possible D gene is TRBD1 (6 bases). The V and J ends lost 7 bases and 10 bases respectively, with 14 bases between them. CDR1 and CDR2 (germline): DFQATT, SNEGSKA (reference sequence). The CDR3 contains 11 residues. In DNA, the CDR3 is TGCAGTGTAGTCCAGGGGCGGGAGCAGTTCTTC. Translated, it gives CSVVQGREQFF.

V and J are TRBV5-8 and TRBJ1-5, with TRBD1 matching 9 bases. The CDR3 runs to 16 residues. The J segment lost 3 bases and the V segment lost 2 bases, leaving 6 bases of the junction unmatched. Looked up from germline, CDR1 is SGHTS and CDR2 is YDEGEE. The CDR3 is CASSFGQGSFNQPQHF. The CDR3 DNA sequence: TGTGCCAGCAGCTTCGGACAGGGGTCCTTCAATCAGCCCCAGCATTTT.

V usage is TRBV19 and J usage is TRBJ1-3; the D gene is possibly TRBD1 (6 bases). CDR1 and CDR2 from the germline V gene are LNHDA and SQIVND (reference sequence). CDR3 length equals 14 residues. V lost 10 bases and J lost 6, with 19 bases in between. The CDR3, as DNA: TGTGCCACGTCACCTACAGGGAATCAAAACACCATATATTTT. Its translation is CATSPTGNQNTIYF. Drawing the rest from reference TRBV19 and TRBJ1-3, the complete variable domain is DGGITQSPKYLFRKEGQNVTLSCEQNLNHDAMYWYRQDPGQGLRLIYYSQIVNDFQKGDIAEGYSVSREKKESFPLTVTSAQKNPTAFYLCATSPTGNQNTIYFGEGSWLTVV.

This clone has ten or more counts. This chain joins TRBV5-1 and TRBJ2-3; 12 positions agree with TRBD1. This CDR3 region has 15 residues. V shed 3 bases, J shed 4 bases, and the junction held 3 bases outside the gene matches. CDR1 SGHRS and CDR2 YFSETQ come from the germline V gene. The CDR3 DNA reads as TGCGCCAGCAGCTGGGGGACAGGGGGCGCAGATACGCAGTATTTT. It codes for CASSWGTGGADTQYF.